This is a list of T cell receptor beta chains from one sample in a study of blood T cell repertoires in COVID-19. Produced via immunoSEQ multiplex PCR; TCRdb's table is partial and in-frame only. The sample has 250,000 to 350,000 clones; about 88% are singletons. Sequenced sample: PBMCs or T cells enriched from blood (not recorded which). These receptors all come from a woman aged 45-59 years who had recovered from COVID-19. Both conserved end residues are part of each CDR3. The order of the fields is D gene, clone size, J gene, CDR3 length, V gene, CDR3 protein, CDR3 DNA. A D gene is named only where the DNA matches it firmly. Clone size is shown for a subset of rows, as once, few, many or a class of expanded clone.

d_call: TRBD2; clone_size: once; j_call: TRBJ2-1; cdr3_length: 15; v_call: TRBV20-1; cdr3_aa: CSASFPAGGRNEQFF; cdr3_nt: TGCAGTGCTAGTTTCCCAGCGGGAGGTCGCAATGAGCAGTTCTTC
d_call: NA; clone_size: NA; j_call: TRBJ1-4; cdr3_length: 14; v_call: TRBV9; cdr3_aa: CASSRNPGDEKLFF; cdr3_nt: TGTGCCAGCAGTCGTAATCCAGGGGATGAAAAACTGTTTTTT
d_call: TRBD2; clone_size: NA; j_call: TRBJ2-7; cdr3_length: 13; v_call: TRBV6-1; cdr3_aa: CASSDRGVHEQYF; cdr3_nt: TGTGCCAGCAGTGACCGGGGGGTCCACGAGCAGTACTTC
d_call: NA; clone_size: NA; j_call: TRBJ1-1; cdr3_length: 15; v_call: TRBV6-5; cdr3_aa: CASSYSGHQNTEAFF; cdr3_nt: TGTGCCAGCAGTTACTCTGGACACCAGAACACTGAAGCTTTCTTT
d_call: TRBD1; clone_size: NA; j_call: TRBJ1-6; cdr3_length: 18; v_call: TRBV4-3; cdr3_aa: CASSQRTGASSYNSPLHF; cdr3_nt: TGCGCCAGCAGCCAGAGGACAGGGGCCAGCTCCTATAATTCACCCCTCCACTTT
d_call: NA; clone_size: NA; j_call: TRBJ2-3; cdr3_length: 13; v_call: TRBV7-3; cdr3_aa: CASSLTGTDTQYF; cdr3_nt: TGTGCCAGCAGCTTAACCGGGACAGATACGCAGTATTTT
d_call: TRBD2; clone_size: NA; j_call: TRBJ2-3; cdr3_length: 14; v_call: TRBV14; cdr3_aa: CASSHAGGSDTQYF; cdr3_nt: TGTGCCAGCAGCCACGCGGGGGGATCAGATACGCAGTATTTT
d_call: TRBD2; clone_size: NA; j_call: TRBJ2-1; cdr3_length: 16; v_call: TRBV4-3; cdr3_aa: CASSQESRTSGNEQFF; cdr3_nt: TGCGCCAGCAGCCAAGAAAGTAGGACTAGCGGGAATGAGCAGTTCTTC
d_call: TRBD2; clone_size: NA; j_call: TRBJ2-2; cdr3_length: 15; v_call: TRBV20-1; cdr3_aa: CSASGSGIGAGELFF; cdr3_nt: TGCAGTGCTAGTGGTAGCGGGATAGGCGCCGGGGAGCTGTTTTTT
d_call: TRBD2; clone_size: NA; j_call: TRBJ2-5; cdr3_length: 17; v_call: TRBV14; cdr3_aa: CASSQELTGTSGETQYF; cdr3_nt: TGTGCCAGCAGCCAAGAACTAACCGGGACTAGCGGCGAGACCCAGTACTTC
d_call: TRBD1; clone_size: NA; j_call: TRBJ1-1; cdr3_length: 18; v_call: TRBV30; cdr3_aa: CAWSVRAGGFLMNTEAFF; cdr3_nt: TGTGCCTGGAGTGTACGCGCAGGGGGGTTTTTAATGAACACTGAAGCTTTCTTT
d_call: TRBD1; clone_size: once; j_call: TRBJ2-7; cdr3_length: 14; v_call: TRBV28; cdr3_aa: CASIPGTAVSEQYF; cdr3_nt: TGTGCCAGCATCCCAGGGACAGCCGTCTCCGAGCAGTACTTC
d_call: TRBD2; clone_size: NA; j_call: TRBJ2-4; cdr3_length: 13; v_call: TRBV7-2; cdr3_aa: CASSSSGRAFQYF; cdr3_nt: TGTGCCAGCAGCTCTAGCGGGAGGGCCTTTCAGTACTTC
d_call: TRBD2; clone_size: NA; j_call: TRBJ2-7; cdr3_length: 15; v_call: TRBV7-2; cdr3_aa: CASSTGTSGAYEQYF; cdr3_nt: TGTGCCAGCAGCACCGGGACTAGCGGTGCCTACGAGCAGTACTTC
d_call: NA; clone_size: NA; j_call: TRBJ2-1; cdr3_length: 12; v_call: TRBV11-2; cdr3_aa: CASGRSYNEQFF; cdr3_nt: TGTGCCAGCGGTCGGTCCTACAATGAGCAGTTCTTC
d_call: TRBD2; clone_size: NA; j_call: TRBJ2-1; cdr3_length: 15; v_call: TRBV10-3; cdr3_aa: CAISVSGLAVDEQFF; cdr3_nt: TGTGCCATCAGTGTCTCAGGACTAGCGGTCGATGAGCAGTTCTTC
d_call: NA; clone_size: NA; j_call: TRBJ2-7; cdr3_length: 13; v_call: TRBV7-7; cdr3_aa: CASSPGQSYEQYF; cdr3_nt: TGTGCTAGCAGCCCCGGACAGTCCTACGAGCAGTACTTC
d_call: TRBD2; clone_size: NA; j_call: TRBJ2-3; cdr3_length: 16; v_call: TRBV24-1; cdr3_aa: CATSESSGRVEDTQYF; cdr3_nt: TGTGCCACCAGTGAGTCTAGCGGGAGGGTGGAAGATACGCAGTATTTT
d_call: TRBD1; clone_size: NA; j_call: TRBJ1-5; cdr3_length: 15; v_call: TRBV28; cdr3_aa: CASNQAGGGNQPQHF; cdr3_nt: TGTGCCAGCAACCAAGCAGGGGGCGGCAATCAGCCCCAGCATTTT
d_call: NA; clone_size: NA; j_call: TRBJ2-3; cdr3_length: 13; v_call: TRBV5-1; cdr3_aa: CASSSGISDTQYF; cdr3_nt: TGCGCCAGCAGCTCAGGGATCTCAGATACGCAGTATTTT
d_call: NA; clone_size: NA; j_call: TRBJ2-7; cdr3_length: 14; v_call: TRBV6-5; cdr3_aa: CASRRSVVSYEQYF; cdr3_nt: TGTGCCAGTAGGCGGTCGGTTGTCTCCTACGAGCAGTACTTC
d_call: TRBD1; clone_size: NA; j_call: TRBJ1-5; cdr3_length: 17; v_call: TRBV28; cdr3_aa: CASSLGLGQGIFQPQHF; cdr3_nt: TGTGCCAGCAGTTTAGGTTTGGGACAGGGCATTTTTCAGCCCCAGCATTTT
d_call: NA; clone_size: once; j_call: TRBJ1-5; cdr3_length: 15; v_call: TRBV7-6; cdr3_aa: CASSLAAGANQPQHF; cdr3_nt: TGTGCCAGCAGCTTAGCGGCTGGGGCCAATCAGCCCCAGCATTTT
d_call: TRBD2; clone_size: NA; j_call: TRBJ2-7; cdr3_length: 15; v_call: TRBV7-2; cdr3_aa: CASSLGSGGTYEQYF; cdr3_nt: TGTGCCAGCAGCTTAGGTAGCGGGGGCACCTACGAGCAGTACTTC
d_call: TRBD1; clone_size: NA; j_call: TRBJ2-7; cdr3_length: 15; v_call: TRBV6-6; cdr3_aa: CASSYLGTGVEEQYF; cdr3_nt: TGTGCCAGCAGTTACTTGGGGACAGGGGTAGAAGAGCAGTACTTC
d_call: NA; clone_size: NA; j_call: TRBJ2-5; cdr3_length: 13; v_call: TRBV10-3; cdr3_aa: CAISESRPETQYF; cdr3_nt: TGTGCCATCAGTGAGTCGCGGCCGGAGACCCAGTACTTC
d_call: NA; clone_size: NA; j_call: TRBJ2-2; cdr3_length: 17; v_call: TRBV6-2/TRBV6-3; cdr3_aa: CASSYQLGVGSSGELFF; cdr3_nt: TGTGCCAGCAGTTACCAATTGGGCGTAGGAAGCTCCGGGGAGCTGTTTTTT
d_call: TRBD1; clone_size: NA; j_call: TRBJ2-7; cdr3_length: 15; v_call: TRBV9; cdr3_aa: CASSLDRAPVYEQYF; cdr3_nt: TGTGCCAGCAGCCTTGACAGGGCTCCGGTCTACGAGCAGTACTTC
d_call: NA; clone_size: NA; j_call: TRBJ2-7; cdr3_length: 12; v_call: TRBV14; cdr3_aa: CASSQAGAWRYF; cdr3_nt: TGTGCCAGCAGCCAAGCTGGGGCCTGGCGGTACTTC
d_call: NA; clone_size: NA; j_call: TRBJ2-3; cdr3_length: 11; v_call: TRBV20-1; cdr3_aa: CSAVRSDTQYF; cdr3_nt: TGCAGTGCGGTTAGATCCGATACGCAGTATTTT
d_call: NA; clone_size: NA; j_call: TRBJ2-1; cdr3_length: 11; v_call: TRBV4-2; cdr3_aa: CASSRRGEQFF; cdr3_nt: TGTGCCAGCAGCCGAAGGGGTGAGCAGTTCTTC
d_call: TRBD1; clone_size: few; j_call: TRBJ2-7; cdr3_length: 14; v_call: TRBV6-2/TRBV6-3; cdr3_aa: CASSYGQGVYEQYF; cdr3_nt: TGTGCCAGCAGTTACGGTCAGGGGGTCTACGAGCAGTACTTC
d_call: TRBD1; clone_size: NA; j_call: TRBJ1-1; cdr3_length: 13; v_call: TRBV6-5; cdr3_aa: CASSRTGNTEAFF; cdr3_nt: TGTGCCAGCAGCAGGACAGGGAACACTGAAGCTTTCTTT
d_call: NA; clone_size: NA; j_call: TRBJ2-1; cdr3_length: 13; v_call: TRBV7-3; cdr3_aa: CASSSSSVRGQFF; cdr3_nt: TGTGCCAGCAGCTCCTCGTCAGTCCGGGGGCAGTTCTTC
d_call: TRBD2; clone_size: once; j_call: TRBJ2-5; cdr3_length: 17; v_call: TRBV4-1; cdr3_aa: CASRGLSGREYQETQYF; cdr3_nt: TGCGCCAGCCGGGGGCTTAGCGGGAGAGAGTACCAAGAGACCCAGTACTTC
d_call: TRBD1; clone_size: NA; j_call: TRBJ2-1; cdr3_length: 15; v_call: TRBV30; cdr3_aa: CAWSGGTGFNNEQFF; cdr3_nt: TGTGCCTGGAGTGGGGGGACAGGGTTCAACAATGAGCAGTTCTTC
d_call: NA; clone_size: few; j_call: TRBJ2-5; cdr3_length: 16; v_call: TRBV25-1; cdr3_aa: CASSVGGARFQETQYF; cdr3_nt: TGTGCCAGCAGTGTCGGCGGAGCCAGATTCCAAGAGACCCAGTACTTC
d_call: NA; clone_size: NA; j_call: TRBJ1-1; cdr3_length: 13; v_call: TRBV25-1; cdr3_aa: CASSDFSGAEAFF; cdr3_nt: TGTGCCAGCAGTGACTTTTCGGGGGCTGAAGCTTTCTTT
d_call: NA; clone_size: NA; j_call: TRBJ1-5; cdr3_length: 14; v_call: TRBV28; cdr3_aa: CASHAGNSNQPQHF; cdr3_nt: TGTGCCAGCCACGCGGGTAATAGCAATCAGCCCCAGCATTTT
d_call: TRBD2; clone_size: NA; j_call: TRBJ2-2; cdr3_length: 15; v_call: TRBV7-3; cdr3_aa: CASSTLAGNTGELFF; cdr3_nt: TGTGCCAGCAGCACCTTAGCGGGAAACACCGGGGAGCTGTTTTTT
d_call: NA; clone_size: NA; j_call: TRBJ1-2; cdr3_length: 15; v_call: TRBV9; cdr3_aa: CASSVVVGQGYGYTF; cdr3_nt: TGTGCCAGCAGCGTAGTTGTAGGGCAGGGCTATGGCTACACCTTC
d_call: TRBD1; clone_size: NA; j_call: TRBJ1-1; cdr3_length: 15; v_call: TRBV5-1; cdr3_aa: CASSLTGERNTEAFF; cdr3_nt: TGCGCCAGCAGCTTGACAGGGGAGAGGAACACTGAAGCTTTCTTT
d_call: TRBD1; clone_size: NA; j_call: TRBJ1-2; cdr3_length: 14; v_call: TRBV7-2; cdr3_aa: CASSLSGTDYGYTF; cdr3_nt: TGTGCCAGCAGCTTATCCGGGACAGATTATGGCTACACCTTC
d_call: NA; clone_size: once; j_call: TRBJ1-2; cdr3_length: 16; v_call: TRBV6-5; cdr3_aa: CASSYDAPTDTWGYTF; cdr3_nt: TGTGCCAGCAGTTACGACGCTCCGACTGATACCTGGGGCTACACCTTC
d_call: NA; clone_size: few; j_call: TRBJ2-7; cdr3_length: 14; v_call: TRBV19; cdr3_aa: CASSPGHPPYEQYF; cdr3_nt: TGTGCCAGTAGCCCAGGGCACCCCCCCTACGAGCAGTACTTC
d_call: NA; clone_size: few; j_call: TRBJ2-7; cdr3_length: 13; v_call: TRBV6-6; cdr3_aa: CASRLDTAYEQYF; cdr3_nt: TGTGCCAGCAGACTGGACACCGCCTACGAGCAGTACTTC